This T cell receptor (beta chain) originates from a study of PD-1 blockade in mismatch repair-deficient tumors. The TCR-sequenced patients were a few responders to pembrolizumab. Germline loops: CDR1 KGHSH, CDR2 LQKENI. The junction had 6 bases not matched to a gene; V was cut back by 5 bases and J by 5 bases. This CDR3 comprises 14 residues. Libraries were prepared by immunoSEQ multiplex PCR; TCRdb keeps only in-frame clonotypes and omits some of them. Of some 100,000 clones detected, roughly four fifths appear once; the ten largest clones hold around 5.8%. The TCR originated in an adult with mismatch repair-deficient cancer. This chain uses TRBV18 with TRBJ2-5, with 9 bases that match TRBD2. The sequences come from peripheral blood, collected approximately 36 weeks after starting pembrolizumab. The CDR3 loop reads CASSGREGLETQYF. The CDR3 nucleotides are TGTGCCAGCTCAGGGCGGGAGGGCCTCGAGACCCAGTACTTC.